This entry lists 22 T cell receptor beta chains sequenced from one sample in a study of blood T cell repertoires in COVID-19. The protocol was immunoSEQ multiplex PCR, while the TCRdb copy is restricted to in-frame clones and leaves out a portion. Of over 80,000 clones in the sample, 70% to 90% are singletons; the top ten hold just under 3%. The specimen sequenced was peripheral blood. The receptors here all came from an elderly woman with acute or convalescent COVID-19.

This CDR3 reads CASSPSGRNQPQHF. CDR3 nucleotide sequence: TGTGCCAGCTCACCCTCCGGGAGGAACCAGCCCCAGCATTTT. The J gene is TRBJ1-5, the V gene TRBV18; D unresolved. Germline-derived CDR1 and CDR2 are KGHSH and LQKENI. Trimming removed 3 bases at V and 7 bases at J, with 13 bases between. The CDR3 spans 14 residues.

The chain has TRBV6-1 and TRBJ2-3; D unclear. V dropped 3 bases and J dropped 3 bases, with 13 bases sitting between them. Germline loops: CDR1 MNHNS, CDR2 SASEGT. The CDR3 contains 15 residues. The CDR3 sequence: CASSEEQLRTDTQYF. The CDR3 bases are TGTGCCAGCAGTGAGGAACAGTTACGAACAGATACGCAGTATTTT.

J is TRBJ2-5 and V is TRBV3-1 (or the pseudogene TRBV3-2); D not resolved. The CDR3 has 13 residues. With 0 bases removed from V and 5 bases from J, the gap between germline ends came to 7 bases. Looked up from germline, CDR1 is LGHDT and CDR2 is YNNKEL (reference sequence). The CDR3 DNA sequence: TGTGCCAGCAGCCAAGACTATCTGGAGACCCAGTACTTC. Translating gives CASSQDYLETQYF.

The genes are TRBV2 and TRBJ1-2, with TRBD1 matching 9 bases. The CDR3 covers 14 residues. Germline CDR1 reads SNHLY; CDR2 reads FYNNEI. Trimming at V came to 4 bases and at J to 7 bases, leaving 7 bases not matched to a gene. The CDR3 nucleotides are TGTGCCAGCAGTGGGTCCGGGACAGGGTTTGGCTACACCTTC. It encodes CASSGSGTGFGYTF.

The rearrangement joins TRBV6-5 to TRBJ2-7; 9 positions match TRBD1. The germline V gene encodes CDR1 MNHEY and CDR2 SVGAGI. The CDR3 is 14 residues long. V gave up 6 bases and J gave up 3 bases; unmatched junction bases: 6. The CDR3 is CASRVTGGDYEQYF. In DNA, the CDR3 is TGTGCCAGCAGGGTGACAGGGGGAGACTACGAGCAGTACTTC.

This chain connects TRBV18 to TRBJ1-5, with TRBD1 matching 11 bases. CDR3 length equals 16 residues. The ends lost 5 bases at V and 6 bases at J; junction bases unmatched: 9. Germline CDR1 and CDR2: KGHSH and LQKENI. This CDR3 is CASSFSGTGGRQPQHF. DNA of the CDR3: TGTGCCAGCTCATTTTCCGGGACAGGGGGGCGTCAGCCCCAGCATTTT.

The genes are TRBV9 and TRBJ1-1; 7 nucleotides line up with TRBD1. This CDR3 has 13 amino acids. V was clipped by 1 base and J by 7 bases; unmatched bases: 4. CDR1 is SGDLS, CDR2 YYNGEE, per germline. This CDR3 reads CASSVLGDSEAFF. For the CDR3, the DNA is TGTGCCAGCAGCGTATTGGGGGACAGTGAAGCTTTCTTT.

This clone came up a few times. Other DNA sequences from this sample encode an identical CDR3 as well. This chain connects TRBV15 to TRBJ1-5, with a weak D call TRBD1 (5 bases). The germline CDR1 and CDR2 sequences are LNHNV and YYDKDF (reference sequence). Trimming took 0 bases from V and 8 from J, leaving 8 bases between them. CDR3 size: 13 residues. CDR3 residues: CATSRDQGEPQHF. The CDR3 nucleotides are TGTGCCACCAGCAGAGATCAAGGGGAGCCCCAGCATTTT. The full variable domain, with the rest looked up from reference TRBV15 and TRBJ1-5, is DAMVIQNPRYQVTQFGKPVTLSCSQTLNHNVMYWYQQKSSQAPKLLFHYYDKDFNNEADTPDNFQSRRPNTSFCFLDIRSPGLGDTAMYLCATSRDQGEPQHFGDGTRLSIL.

CDR3 coding DNA: TGTGCCAGCAGTGACAGGCTCATGAACACTGAAGCTTTCTTT. Residues: CASSDRLMNTEAFF. The chain recombines TRBV6-1 with TRBJ1-1; D unresolved. The ends were cut back, 3 bases at V and 0 bases at J, with 8 bases in the middle. Per the germline V gene, CDR1 is MNHNS and CDR2 is SASEGT. This CDR3 contains 14 residues.

J is TRBJ2-4 and V is TRBV19, with TRBD1 as a possible D gene (6 bases). Germline CDR1 is LNHDA and CDR2 is SQIVND (reference sequence). This CDR3 is 14 amino acids long. The V and J ends lost 6 bases and 7 bases respectively, with 16 bases between them. The CDR3 nucleotides are TGTGCCAGTAGCATAAGGGACACTAAGAACATTCAGTACTTC. Residues: CASSIRDTKNIQYF.

V usage is TRBV28 and J usage is TRBJ2-7, with 10 positions matching TRBD1. This CDR3 region has 16 residues. Per the germline V gene, CDR1 is MDHEN and CDR2 is SYDVKM. V shed 5 bases, J shed 5 bases, and the junction held 12 bases outside the gene matches. CDR3 sequence reads: CASSGSKGQGFHEQYF. The CDR3 region has the DNA TGTGCCAGCAGTGGCTCTAAGGGACAGGGGTTCCACGAGCAGTACTTC.

The V call is TRBV19, the J call TRBJ2-7, with 8 nucleotides matching TRBD1. The CDR3 has 13 residues. Looked up from germline, CDR1 is LNHDA and CDR2 is SQIVND (reference sequence). Unmatched junction bases numbered 4, after V lost 5 bases and J lost 4 bases. The CDR3 reads CASSWTGMYEQYF. In nucleotides, the CDR3 is TGTGCCAGTAGTTGGACAGGGATGTACGAGCAGTACTTC.

V and J are TRBV28 and TRBJ1-2; D ambiguous. Germline V gives CDR1 MDHEN, CDR2 SYDVKM. The CDR3 sequence is 12 residues long. Trimming pared 2 bases from V and 14 bases from J, leaving 15 bases between. The CDR3 spells CASSLPRETLTF. In DNA, the CDR3 is TGTGCCAGCAGTTTACCGAGAGAGACTCTAACCTTC.

The rearrangement uses TRBV2 and TRBJ1-3, with a tentative D call TRBD1 (5 bases). The CDR3 length is 15 residues. CDR1 and CDR2 from the germline V gene are SNHLY and FYNNEI. The V and J ends lost 1 base and 4 bases respectively, with 11 bases between them. CDR3 coding DNA: TGTGCCAGCAGTGAAGTCGGGACTAAGGGAAACACCATATATTTT. Encoded protein: CASSEVGTKGNTIYF.

V gene TRBV6-2 or TRBV6-3 combines with J gene TRBJ2-7, with 8 bases lining up with TRBD2. The CDR3 loop spans 15 amino acids. J lost 5 bases, V lost 6 bases, and 12 bases had no gene match. Germline CDR1 MNHEY, CDR2 SVGEGT. This CDR3 is CASSTGTRIRNEQYF. In nucleotides, the CDR3 is TGTGCCAGCAGCACCGGGACTAGGATCCGAAACGAGCAGTACTTC.

This rearrangement joins TRBV30 to TRBJ1-3, with TRBD1 as a possible D gene (6 bases). Germline CDR1 reads GTSNPN; CDR2 reads SVGIG (reference sequence). The germline V and J ends were trimmed by 3 bases and 3 bases, with 21 bases remaining between them. This CDR3 comprises 17 residues. The CDR3 nucleotides are TGTGCCTGGAGCCCAGCTTTCCAGGGGCTTGATGGAAACACCATATATTTT. Translated: CAWSPAFQGLDGNTIYF.

CDR3 in amino acids: CASSLSPGSNYGYTF. The CDR3 DNA reads TGTGCCAGCAGTTTATCGCCCGGGAGTAACTATGGCTACACCTTC. This chain uses TRBV27 with TRBJ1-2; D gene uncertain. Looked up from germline, CDR1 is MNHEY and CDR2 is SMNVEV (reference sequence). The CDR3 totals 15 residues. V dropped 0 bases and J dropped 1 base, with 9 bases sitting between them.

CDR3 nucleotide sequence: TGTGCCAGCAGTGTCGGCATGACTGGGACTAATGAAAAACTGTTTTTT. Its translation: CASSVGMTGTNEKLFF. This chain connects TRBV6-1 to TRBJ1-4; D uncertain. The CDR3 runs to 16 residues. From germline, CDR1 is MNHNS and CDR2 SASEGT. Trimming took off 4 bases at V and 2 bases at J, with 14 bases between the two ends.

This chain's CDR3 is CASSLPITGARGYTF. CDR3 nucleotides: TGTGCCAGCAGCTTGCCCATTACAGGAGCGAGAGGCTACACCTTC. The chain joins TRBV5-6 to TRBJ1-2; a possible D gene is TRBD1 (5 bases). In germline, CDR1 is SGHDT, CDR2 YYEEEE. Trimming cost V 1 base and J 8 bases, with 18 bases left between them. The CDR3 spans 15 residues. Complete variable domain (other parts from reference TRBV5-6 and TRBJ1-2): DAGVTQSPTHLIKTRGQQVTLRCSPKSGHDTVSWYQQALGQGPQFIFQYYEEEERQRGNFPDRFSGHQFPNYSSELNVNALLLGDSALYLCASSLPITGARGYTFGSGTRLTVV.

The chain recombines TRBV13 with TRBJ1-2, with D unclear. Germline V lookup: CDR1 PRHDT, CDR2 FYEKMQ (reference sequence). This CDR3 is built from 13 residues. V lost 2 bases, J lost 4 bases, and 8 bases lay in between. The CDR3 nucleotides read TGTGCCAGCAGCTTATCGACTGTCTATGGCTACACCTTC. Translation gives CASSLSTVYGYTF.

The chain is built from TRBV20-1 and TRBJ1-6; possibly TRBD1 for D (5 bases). This CDR3 contains 15 residues. Germline V gene lookup returns CDR1 DFQATT and CDR2 SNEGSKA (reference sequence). V gave up 3 bases and J gave up 0 bases, with 9 bases separating them. The CDR3 DNA reads TGCAGTGCTAGTGCAGACAGCTCCTATAATTCACCCCTCCACTTT. Translating gives CSASADSSYNSPLHF.

The chain uses TRBV6-2 or TRBV6-3 and TRBJ1-2, with D possibly matching TRBD1 (5 bases). Germline values: CDR1 MNHEY, CDR2 SVGEGT. The CDR3 has 12 residues. Trimming took 5 bases from V and 6 from J, leaving 10 bases between them. The CDR3 here is CASSPREDGYTF. CDR3 sequence (DNA): TGTGCCAGCAGTCCCAGGGAAGATGGCTACACCTTC.